This TCR beta chain was obtained from a study of patients and donors after allogeneic stem cell transplantation. Deletions cut 11 bases from V and 7 bases from J, with 14 bases between. This CDR3 is built from 11 residues. Germline CDR1 is SEHNR and CDR2 is FQNEAQ (reference sequence). This clonotype appeared a few times. TCRdb called the RT-PCR reads again in MiXCR, with one record for every CDR3 protein. The data contain about 200,000 distinct CDR3 sequences, less than 50% of them singletons. The sample was blood, either unsorted or a sorted T cell fraction (not recorded which). The TCR originated in a human donor who was either an allogeneic HSCT recipient or a stem cell or donor lymphocyte infusion donor (not recorded which). It is not recorded whose cells these are; they may come from a transplant donor. The chain links TRBV7-9 to TRBJ1-1, with a tentative D call TRBD1 (5 bases). CDR3 sequence (DNA): TGTGCCGTACATGGGGGTAGTGAAGCTTTCTTT. This translates into CAVHGGSEAFF.